These 26 T cell receptor beta chains came from one sample sequenced in a study of T cells in Graves' hyperthyroidism and ophthalmopathy. Amplification targeted TCR beta CDR3 regions from RNA transcripts. RT-PCR in the first round (using the HTBI primer set) targeted the TCR CDR3. TCRdb analysed the multiplex PCR reads with MiXCR anew, one entry per CDR3 protein. The data show a few hundred thousand distinct CDR3 sequences, with around 15% seen just once and 2.5% to 4% held by the top ten. The specimen sequenced was blood. The receptors originated from a woman aged 40 to 50 with Graves' ophthalmopathy.

This clonotype was picked up many times. The J gene is TRBJ2-7, the V gene TRBV13; 12 bases are shared with TRBD2. The germline V gene encodes CDR1 PRHDT and CDR2 FYEKMQ (reference sequence). V trimming: 5 bases; J trimming: 0 bases; junction bases outside the gene matches: 5. CDR3 length equals 16 residues. DNA of the CDR3: TGTGCCAGCAGCCTAGCGGGAGGGCCTCCCTCCTACGAGCAGTACTTC. Protein product: CASSLAGGPPSYEQYF.

This clonotype has at least ten counts. This sequence joins TRBV12-3 or TRBV12-4 and TRBJ1-4, with 7 bases that match TRBD1. Germline trimming cut 6 bases from V and 4 bases from J; bases unmatched to any gene: 5. The CDR3 totals 14 residues. CDR3 residues: CASSSGQVNEKLFF. Here the CDR3 DNA reads TGTGCCAGCAGCTCCGGACAGGTTAATGAAAAACTGTTTTTT.

There are many counts of this clonotype. V and J are TRBV11-2 and TRBJ2-1, with TRBD2 as a possible D gene (6 bases). Trimming cost V 4 bases and J 3 bases, with 10 bases left between them. The CDR3 is 14 residues long. CDR1 SGHAT and CDR2 FQNNGV come from the germline V gene. CDR3 nucleotides: TGTGCCAGCAGCTCAATTAGCGGCTACAATGAGCAGTTCTTC. Amino acids: CASSSISGYNEQFF. Full variable domain (remainder filled in from reference TRBV11-2 and TRBJ2-1): EAGVAQSPRYKIIEKRQSVAFWCNPISGHATLYWYQQILGQGPKLLIQFQNNGVVDDSQLPKDRFSAERLKGVDSTLKIQPAKLEDSAVYLCASSSISGYNEQFFGPGTRLTVL.

In its sample, this clonotype was seen many times. The chain uses TRBV2 and TRBJ2-2, with TRBD2 matching over 11 bases. The length of the CDR3 is 16 residues. The germline V gene encodes CDR1 SNHLY and CDR2 FYNNEI. The V segment lost 7 bases and the J segment 4 bases; nucleotides outside the gene matches: 8. CDR3 DNA sequence: TGTGCCAGCATAACTAGCGGGGGCAGTAGCACCGGGGAGCTGTTTTTT. As protein: CASITSGGSSTGELFF.

There are a few counts of this clonotype. This chain connects TRBV29-1 to TRBJ1-2; D ambiguous. V shed 5 bases and J shed 3 bases, with 13 bases lying between them. This CDR3 has 13 amino acids. Germline CDR1 SQVTM, CDR2 ANQGSEA. The CDR3 DNA reads TGCAGCGTTTTGAGGGCCAGCGACTATGGCTACACCTTC. It yields the protein CSVLRASDYGYTF.

This clonotype was recorded many times. The V gene is TRBV11-2, the J gene TRBJ2-2; no reliable D call. The CDR3 loop spans 16 amino acids. V dropped 2 bases and J dropped 6 bases, with 16 bases sitting between them. Germline loops: CDR1 SGHAT, CDR2 FQNNGV. The CDR3 DNA reads as TGTGCCAGCAGCTTAAACCCGGCCCCAGACGCCGGGGAGCTGTTTTTT. It yields the protein CASSLNPAPDAGELFF.

On this clonotype: Just one base apart from a much larger clone, this may be a read error. V and J are TRBV7-2 and TRBJ2-3; 11 nucleotides agree with TRBD2. J gave up 10 bases and V 5 bases, and 11 bases lay outside the gene matches. The CDR3 spans 15 residues. Germline CDR1 is SGHTA and CDR2 is FQGNSA. CDR3 coding DNA: TGTACCAGCAGCCCACTAGCGGGAGTAGGCAATGCGCAGTATTTT. It is translated as CTSSPLAGVGNAQYF.

This clonotype turned up a few times. The J gene is TRBJ2-3, the V gene TRBV6-1; no clear D. In germline, CDR1 is MNHNS, CDR2 SASEGT. There are 14 residues in the CDR3. The V gene lost 7 bases and the J gene lost 2 bases, with 13 bases spanning the gap. The CDR3 DNA reads as TGTGCCAGCACCCCCGGGCCAAACACAGATACGCAGTATTTT. Its translation is CASTPGPNTDTQYF.

This clonotype was counted many times. This chain joins TRBV6-1 and TRBJ1-1, with 10 bases matching TRBD1. CDR3 length: 15 amino acids. Germline assignment: CDR1 MNHNS and CDR2 SASEGT. V was clipped by 5 bases and J by 5 bases; unmatched bases: 8. This chain's CDR3 is CASSNPGTGVTEAFF. The CDR3 DNA reads as TGTGCCAGCAGTAACCCCGGGACAGGGGTAACTGAAGCTTTCTTT.

Turning to this clonotype: With a much larger clone just one base away, this may be a read error. In DNA form, the CDR3 reads TGTGCCAGCAGCCAAGTGCGCCTAGCGGTGAGCACCGGGGAGCTGTTTTTT. Its translation: CASSQVRLAVSTGELFF. The V gene is TRBV3-1, the J gene TRBJ2-2, with TRBD2 identical over 7 bases. Trimming cost V 1 base and J 4 bases; bases outside gene matches: 9. Germline V gene data show CDR1 as LGHDT and CDR2 as YNNKEL (reference sequence). The CDR3 loop spans 17 amino acids.

This clonotype turned up a few times. The chain has TRBV10-3 and TRBJ2-7; tentative D call: TRBD2 (6 bases). Trimming removed 3 bases at V and 9 bases at J, with 15 bases between. Germline-derived CDR1 and CDR2 are ENHRY and SYGVKD. The CDR3 has 13 residues. For the CDR3, the DNA is TGTGCCATCAGTGATCGCGCCCCCGGGAGGCAGTACTTC. It specifies CAISDRAPGRQYF.

There are a few counts of this clonotype. The chain links TRBV20-1 to TRBJ1-5; TRBD1 matches at 7 bases. Germline CDR1 DFQATT, CDR2 SNEGSKA (reference sequence). Losses at the gene ends were 4 bases for V and 5 bases for J; bases not matched to a gene: 5. CDR3 size: 13 residues. CDR3 DNA: TGCAGTGCTAATAGACAGGGTGATCAGCCCCAGCATTTT. Translated, it gives CSANRQGDQPQHF.

This clonotype was detected ten times or more. The V gene is TRBV20-1, the J gene TRBJ2-7; TRBD1 agrees at 11 bases. V shed 7 bases, J shed 1 base, and the junction held 6 bases outside the gene matches. Germline lookup yields CDR1 DFQATT and CDR2 SNEGSKA (reference sequence). The CDR3 contains 14 residues. The CDR3 protein is CSVSGQGASYEQYF. The CDR3 region has the DNA TGCAGTGTCTCAGGACAGGGGGCGTCCTACGAGCAGTACTTC.

This clonotype occurred many times. The rearrangement joins TRBV28 to TRBJ2-1; D uncertain. V was trimmed by 5 bases and J by 3 bases, leaving 14 bases between them. Germline V CDR1 and CDR2: MDHEN, SYDVKM. The CDR3 is made up of 15 amino acids. The DNA for the CDR3 is TGTGCCAGCAGTGTGGGGTCTAACGGCTACAATGAGCAGTTCTTC. It encodes CASSVGSNGYNEQFF.

The chain is built from TRBV6-2 or TRBV6-3 and TRBJ1-1, with 7 positions matching TRBD1. V lost 7 bases, J lost 1 base, and 6 bases stayed unmatched. The CDR3 loop spans 14 amino acids. Germline CDR1 MNHEY, CDR2 SVGEGT. The CDR3 sequence is CASTMTGRNTEAFF. For the CDR3, the DNA is TGTGCCAGCACAATGACAGGGAGGAACACTGAAGCTTTCTTT.

The gene calls are TRBV29-1 and TRBJ2-4, with D perhaps given as TRBD1 or TRBD2 (5 bases each). The germline V gene encodes CDR1 SQVTM and CDR2 ANQGSEA. The CDR3 length is 14 residues. V dropped 4 bases and J dropped 8 bases, with 18 bases sitting between them. This CDR3 is CSVARDVLEDIQYF. The DNA for the CDR3 is TGCAGCGTTGCTAGGGACGTTCTTGAGGACATTCAGTACTTC.

The chain combines TRBV5-4 with TRBJ1-5; tentatively, D is TRBD1 (6 bases). Germline V lookup: CDR1 SGHNT, CDR2 YYREEE (reference sequence). V shed 4 bases and J shed 2 bases, with 13 bases lying between them. The CDR3 length is 15 residues. CDR3 bases: TGTGCCAGCAGCCGCCAGGGGATCGGCAATCAGCCCCAGCATTTT. It codes for CASSRQGIGNQPQHF.

This clonotype occurred a few times. This chain joins TRBV7-3 and TRBJ2-1, with D possibly TRBD2 on 5 matching bases. The germline V and J ends were trimmed by 3 bases and 4 bases, with 7 bases remaining between them. From germline, CDR1 is SGHTA and CDR2 FQGTGA. The CDR3 totals 13 residues. The CDR3 sequence: CASSFGMYNEQFF. DNA for the CDR3: TGTGCCAGCAGCTTCGGGATGTACAATGAGCAGTTCTTC. The whole variable domain, filled in from reference TRBV7-3 and TRBJ2-1, reads GAGVSQTPSNKVTEKGKYVELRCDPISGHTALYWYRQSLGQGPEFLIYFQGTGAADDSGLPNDRFFAVRPEGSVSTLKIQRTERGDSAVYLCASSFGMYNEQFFGPGTRLTVL.

The V and J genes are TRBV2 and TRBJ2-1; a weak D match, TRBD2 (6 bases). This CDR3 is built from 15 residues. V shed 5 bases and J shed 8 bases, with 19 bases lying between them. The V gene's germline CDR1 is SNHLY and CDR2 FYNNEI. CDR3 residues: CASSRDFLSFDEQFF. The DNA of the CDR3 is TGTGCCAGCAGTAGGGACTTCTTGAGTTTCGATGAGCAGTTCTTC. The full variable domain, its missing parts supplied by reference TRBV2 and TRBJ2-1, is EPEVTQTPSHQVTQMGQEVILRCVPISNHLYFYWYRQILGQKVEFLVSFYNNEISEKSEIFDDQFSVERPDGSNFTLKIRSTKLEDSAMYFCASSRDFLSFDEQFFGPGTRLTVL.

This clonotype appeared a few times. The genes are TRBV4-1 and TRBJ2-1; possible D gene TRBD2, 6 bases. V was shortened by 2 bases and J by 3 bases, with 14 bases between the two germline ends. The CDR3 has 16 residues. From germline, CDR1 is MGHRA and CDR2 YSYEKL. The CDR3 sequence is CASSQHGGDYYNEQFF. For the CDR3, the DNA is TGCGCCAGCAGCCAACACGGGGGTGACTACTACAATGAGCAGTTCTTC.

The chain links TRBV6-5 to TRBJ1-4; D not certain. In germline, CDR1 is MNHEY, CDR2 SVGAGI. The CDR3 consists of 16 residues. Trimming pared 0 bases from V and 8 bases from J, leaving 16 bases between. CDR3 amino acids: CASSYSSGRAHEKLFF. The CDR3 nucleotides are TGTGCCAGCAGTTACTCATCGGGCAGAGCTCACGAAAAACTGTTTTTT.

The sample holds a few counts of this clonotype. The gene calls are TRBV5-8 and TRBJ2-7; D is possibly TRBD2 (6 bases). The CDR3 sequence is 17 residues long. The V end was cut by 4 bases, the J end by 7 bases, with 27 bases between. Germline V gives CDR1 SGHTS, CDR2 YDEGEE. The CDR3 spells CASSHRDLGRGSFEQYF. The CDR3 DNA sequence: TGTGCCAGCAGCCATCGGGACTTGGGGCGAGGATCCTTTGAGCAGTACTTC.

This clonotype occurred once. The rearrangement uses TRBV10-3 and TRBJ2-1, with D perhaps TRBD2 (6 bases). Germline loops: CDR1 ENHRY, CDR2 SYGVKD. Trimming removed 6 bases at V and 7 bases at J, with 16 bases between. CDR3 length: 14 amino acids. CDR3 in DNA: TGTGCCATCAGGGGGGGTCCCAATTCGAATGAGCAGTTCTTC. This sequence encodes CAIRGGPNSNEQFF.

This clonotype was observed many times. The chain is built from TRBV28 and TRBJ2-7; 9 bases are a match to TRBD2. The CDR3 contains 14 residues. V trimming: 7 bases; J trimming: 3 bases; junction bases outside the gene matches: 7. The germline gives CDR1 MDHEN, CDR2 SYDVKM. CDR3 region: CASNKAGGIYEQYF. The CDR3 nucleotides are TGTGCCAGCAACAAAGCGGGAGGAATCTACGAGCAGTACTTC.

In its sample, this clonotype was seen many times. The chain has TRBV20-1 and TRBJ2-7; 7 positions agree with TRBD1. V dropped 3 bases and J dropped 4; count of bases not matched to a gene: 12. The CDR3 runs 15 residues. Germline loops: CDR1 DFQATT, CDR2 SNEGSKA (reference sequence). The CDR3 DNA reads TGCAGTGCTAGGGAAGAAGGGACAGACCTATACGAGCAGTACTTC. Translation gives CSAREEGTDLYEQYF.

In its sample, this clonotype was seen a few times. The chain has TRBV12-3 or TRBV12-4 and TRBJ2-1, with D perhaps assigned TRBD1 or TRBD2 (6 bases each). Between the trimmed V and J ends, which lost 1 base and 5 bases, there was a span of 18 bases. This CDR3 is 17 amino acids long. The CDR3 loop is CASSLEWWGARNNEQFF. The CDR3 nucleotides read TGTGCCAGCAGTTTAGAGTGGTGGGGGGCGCGCAACAATGAGCAGTTCTTC.